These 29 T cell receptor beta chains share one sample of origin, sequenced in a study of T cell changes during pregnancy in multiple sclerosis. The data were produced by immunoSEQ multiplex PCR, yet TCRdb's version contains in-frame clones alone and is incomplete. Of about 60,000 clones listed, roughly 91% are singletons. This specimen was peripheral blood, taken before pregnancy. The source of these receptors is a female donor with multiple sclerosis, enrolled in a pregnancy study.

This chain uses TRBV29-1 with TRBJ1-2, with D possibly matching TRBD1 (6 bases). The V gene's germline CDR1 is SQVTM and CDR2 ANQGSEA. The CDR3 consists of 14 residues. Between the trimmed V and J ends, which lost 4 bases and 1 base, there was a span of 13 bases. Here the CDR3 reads CSVGWGQGNYGYTF. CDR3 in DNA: TGCAGCGTTGGGTGGGGGCAGGGTAACTATGGCTACACCTTC.

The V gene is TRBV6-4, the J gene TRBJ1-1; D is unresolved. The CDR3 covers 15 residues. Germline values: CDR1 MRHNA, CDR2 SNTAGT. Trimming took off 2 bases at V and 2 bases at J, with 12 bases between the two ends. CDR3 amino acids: CASSDNDTPNTEAFF. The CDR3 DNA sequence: TGTGCCAGCAGTGACAATGACACTCCAAACACTGAAGCTTTCTTT.

The CDR3 region has the DNA TGTGCCATCAGTGAAGGGACAGGGTATTCATTCTATGGCTACACCTTC. It specifies CAISEGTGYSFYGYTF. V gene TRBV10-3 combines with J gene TRBJ1-2; TRBD1 agrees at 9 bases. Germline V lookup: CDR1 ENHRY, CDR2 SYGVKD. V lost 3 bases, J lost 4 bases, and 9 bases stayed unmatched. The CDR3 covers 16 residues.

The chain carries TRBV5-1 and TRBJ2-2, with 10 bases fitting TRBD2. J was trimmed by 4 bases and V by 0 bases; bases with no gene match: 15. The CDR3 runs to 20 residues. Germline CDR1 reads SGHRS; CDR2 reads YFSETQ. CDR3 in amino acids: CASSLEQASGGAHGTGELFF. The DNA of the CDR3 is TGCGCCAGCAGCTTGGAACAGGCTAGCGGGGGAGCCCATGGCACCGGGGAGCTGTTTTTT. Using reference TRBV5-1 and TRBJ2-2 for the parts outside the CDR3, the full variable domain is KAGVTQTPRYLIKTRGQQVTLSCSPISGHRSVSWYQQTPGQGLQFLFEYFSETQRNKGNFPGRFSGRQFSNSRSEMNVSTLELGDSALYLCASSLEQASGGAHGTGELFFGEGSRLTVL.

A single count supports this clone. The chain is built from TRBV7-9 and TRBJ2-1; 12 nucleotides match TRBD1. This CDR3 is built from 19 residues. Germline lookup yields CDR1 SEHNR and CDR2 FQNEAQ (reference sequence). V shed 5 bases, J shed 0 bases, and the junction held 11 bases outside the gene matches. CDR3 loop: CASSVPGTGGWSSYNEQFF. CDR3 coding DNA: TGTGCCAGCAGCGTTCCCGGGACAGGGGGCTGGAGCTCCTACAATGAGCAGTTCTTC.

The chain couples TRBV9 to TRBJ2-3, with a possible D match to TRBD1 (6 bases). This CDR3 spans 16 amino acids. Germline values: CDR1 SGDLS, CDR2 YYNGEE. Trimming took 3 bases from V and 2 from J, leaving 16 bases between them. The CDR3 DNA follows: TGTGCCAGCAGCGGAGCCAGGGACACACCCACAGATACGCAGTATTTT. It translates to CASSGARDTPTDTQYF.

CDR3 nucleotide sequence: TGTGCCAGCAGCCGGGGACAAGGATTCGGGGGGGAGGAAGCTTTCTTT. This encodes CASSRGQGFGGEEAFF. The V and J genes are TRBV7-8 and TRBJ1-1, with a weak D call TRBD1 (6 bases). Per the germline V gene, CDR1 is SGHVS and CDR2 is FQNEAQ. With 5 bases removed from V and 8 bases from J, the gap between germline ends came to 24 bases. The CDR3 runs to 16 residues.

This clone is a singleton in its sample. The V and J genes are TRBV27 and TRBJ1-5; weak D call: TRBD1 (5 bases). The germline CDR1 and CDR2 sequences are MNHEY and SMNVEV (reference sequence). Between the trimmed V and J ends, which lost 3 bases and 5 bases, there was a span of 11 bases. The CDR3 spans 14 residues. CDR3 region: CASSFRQTYQPQHF. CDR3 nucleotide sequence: TGTGCCAGCAGTTTTCGACAGACTTATCAGCCCCAGCATTTT.

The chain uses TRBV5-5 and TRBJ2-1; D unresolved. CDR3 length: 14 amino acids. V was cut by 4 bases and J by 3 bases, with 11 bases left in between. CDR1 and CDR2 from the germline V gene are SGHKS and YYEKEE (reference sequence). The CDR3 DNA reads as TGTGCCAGCAGCCTCTTGTCTTTCTACAATGAGCAGTTCTTC. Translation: CASSLLSFYNEQFF.

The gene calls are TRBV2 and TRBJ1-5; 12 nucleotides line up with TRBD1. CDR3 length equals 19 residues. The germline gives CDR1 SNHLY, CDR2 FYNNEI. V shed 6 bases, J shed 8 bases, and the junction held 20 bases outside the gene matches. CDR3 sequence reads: CASRVSGTGGGSIREPQHF. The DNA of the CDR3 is TGTGCCAGCAGGGTCAGCGGGACAGGGGGCGGGTCCATCAGGGAGCCCCAGCATTTT.

The CDR3, as DNA: TGTGCCAGCAGTGAGCGGGGGCCAGGAAGCACAGATACGCAGTATTTT. This codes for CASSERGPGSTDTQYF. The chain uses TRBV6-1 and TRBJ2-3, with D perhaps matching TRBD2 (7 bases). CDR1 and CDR2 from the germline V gene are MNHNS and SASEGT. This CDR3 has 16 amino acids. V was clipped by 3 bases and J by 0 bases, with 13 bases between them.

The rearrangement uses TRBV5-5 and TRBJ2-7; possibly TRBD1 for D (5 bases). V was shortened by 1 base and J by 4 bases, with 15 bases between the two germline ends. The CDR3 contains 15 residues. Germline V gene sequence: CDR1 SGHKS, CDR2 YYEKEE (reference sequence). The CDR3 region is CASSLFSVRAYEQYF. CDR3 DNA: TGTGCCAGCAGCTTGTTCTCTGTCAGGGCTTACGAGCAGTACTTC.

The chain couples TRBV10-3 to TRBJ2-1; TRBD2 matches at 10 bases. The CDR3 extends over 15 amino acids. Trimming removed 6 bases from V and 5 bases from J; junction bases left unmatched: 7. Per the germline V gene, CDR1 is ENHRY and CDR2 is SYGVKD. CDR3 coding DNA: TGTGCCATCAGGACTACTAGCGGGGCCGACAATGAGCAGTTCTTC. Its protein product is CAIRTTSGADNEQFF.

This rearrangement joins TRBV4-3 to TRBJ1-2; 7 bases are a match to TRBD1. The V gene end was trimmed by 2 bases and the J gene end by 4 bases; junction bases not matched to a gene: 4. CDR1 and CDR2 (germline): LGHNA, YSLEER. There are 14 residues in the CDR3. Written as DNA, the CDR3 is TGCGCCAGCAGCCAAACAACAGGGGCCTATGGCTACACCTTC. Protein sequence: CASSQTTGAYGYTF.

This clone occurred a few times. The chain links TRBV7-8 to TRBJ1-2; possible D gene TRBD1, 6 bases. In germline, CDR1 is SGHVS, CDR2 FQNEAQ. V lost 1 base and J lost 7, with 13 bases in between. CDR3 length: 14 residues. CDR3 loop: CASSLGVSRGGYTF. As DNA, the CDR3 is TGTGCCAGCAGCTTAGGTGTTTCCAGGGGTGGCTACACCTTC. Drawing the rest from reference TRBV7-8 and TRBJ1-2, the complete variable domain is GAGVSQSPRYKVAKRGQDVALRCDPISGHVSLFWYQQALGQGPEFLTYFQNEAQLDKSGLPSDRFFAERPEGSVSTLKIQRTQQEDSAVYLCASSLGVSRGGYTFGSGTRLTVV.

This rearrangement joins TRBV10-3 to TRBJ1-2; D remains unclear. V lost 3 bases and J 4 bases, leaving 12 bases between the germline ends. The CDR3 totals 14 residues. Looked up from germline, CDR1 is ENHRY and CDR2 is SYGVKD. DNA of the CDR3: TGTGCCATCAGTGATCCCGGACTTATCTATGGCTACACCTTC. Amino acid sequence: CAISDPGLIYGYTF.

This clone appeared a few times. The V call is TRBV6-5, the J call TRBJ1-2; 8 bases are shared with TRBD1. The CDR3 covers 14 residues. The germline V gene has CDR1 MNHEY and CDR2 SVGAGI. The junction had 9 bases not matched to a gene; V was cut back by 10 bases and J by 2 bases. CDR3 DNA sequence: TGTGCCACCAGGGGCCGACAGGGGAACTATGGCTACACCTTC. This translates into CATRGRQGNYGYTF.

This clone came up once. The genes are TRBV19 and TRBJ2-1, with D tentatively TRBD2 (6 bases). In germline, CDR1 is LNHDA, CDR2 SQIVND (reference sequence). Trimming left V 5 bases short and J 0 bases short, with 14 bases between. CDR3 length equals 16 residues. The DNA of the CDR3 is TGTGCCAGTAGTTCGATAGCGGCCCCCTCCTACAATGAGCAGTTCTTC. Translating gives CASSSIAAPSYNEQFF.

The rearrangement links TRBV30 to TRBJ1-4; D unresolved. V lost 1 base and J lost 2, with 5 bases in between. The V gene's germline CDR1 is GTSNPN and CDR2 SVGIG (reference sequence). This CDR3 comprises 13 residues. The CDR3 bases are TGTGCCTGGAGTGCACGGACTAATGAAAAACTGTTTTTT. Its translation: CAWSARTNEKLFF.

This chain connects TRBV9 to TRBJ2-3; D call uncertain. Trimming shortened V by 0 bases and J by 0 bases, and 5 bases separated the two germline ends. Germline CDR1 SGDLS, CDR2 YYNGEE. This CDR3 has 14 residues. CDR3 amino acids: CASSVGASTDTQYF. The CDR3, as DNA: TGTGCCAGCAGCGTAGGGGCTAGCACAGATACGCAGTATTTT.

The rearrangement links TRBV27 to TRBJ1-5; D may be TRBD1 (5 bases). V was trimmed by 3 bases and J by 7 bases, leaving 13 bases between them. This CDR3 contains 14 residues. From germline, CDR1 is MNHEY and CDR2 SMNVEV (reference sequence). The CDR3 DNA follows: TGTGCCAGCAGTTTCTCGGGTCGGGGGCAGCCCCAGCATTTT. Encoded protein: CASSFSGRGQPQHF.

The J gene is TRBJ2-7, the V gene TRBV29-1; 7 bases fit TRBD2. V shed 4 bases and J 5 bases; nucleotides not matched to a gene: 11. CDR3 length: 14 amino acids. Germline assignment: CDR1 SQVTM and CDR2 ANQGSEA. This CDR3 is CSVGKRDPVHEQYF. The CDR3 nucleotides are TGCAGCGTTGGGAAGCGGGACCCGGTCCACGAGCAGTACTTC.

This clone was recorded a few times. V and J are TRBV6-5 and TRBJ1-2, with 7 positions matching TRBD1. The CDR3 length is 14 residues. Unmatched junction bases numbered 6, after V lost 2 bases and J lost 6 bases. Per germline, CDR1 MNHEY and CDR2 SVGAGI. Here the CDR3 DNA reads TGTGCCAGCAGTTACAGACAGGGTTGGGATGGCTACACCTTC. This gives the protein CASSYRQGWDGYTF.

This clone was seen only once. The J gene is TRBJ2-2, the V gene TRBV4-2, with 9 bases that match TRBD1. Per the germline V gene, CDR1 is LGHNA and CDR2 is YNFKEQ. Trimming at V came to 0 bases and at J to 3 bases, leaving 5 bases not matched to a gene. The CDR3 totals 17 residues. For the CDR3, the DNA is TGTGCCAGCAGCCAAGATCTCTACAGGGGGCACACCGGGGAGCTGTTTTTT. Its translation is CASSQDLYRGHTGELFF.

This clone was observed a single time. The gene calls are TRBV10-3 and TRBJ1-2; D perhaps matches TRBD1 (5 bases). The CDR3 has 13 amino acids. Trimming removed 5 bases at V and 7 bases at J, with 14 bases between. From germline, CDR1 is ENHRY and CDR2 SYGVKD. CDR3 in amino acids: CAISPGGVGGYTF. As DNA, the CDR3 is TGTGCCATCAGTCCCGGGGGAGTGGGTGGCTACACCTTC.

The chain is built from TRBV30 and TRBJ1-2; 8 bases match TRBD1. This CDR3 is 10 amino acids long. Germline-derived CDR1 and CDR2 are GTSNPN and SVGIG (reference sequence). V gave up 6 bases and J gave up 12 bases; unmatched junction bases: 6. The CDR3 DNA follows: TGTGCCTGCACCGGGACAGGTGACACCTTC. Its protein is CACTGTGDTF.

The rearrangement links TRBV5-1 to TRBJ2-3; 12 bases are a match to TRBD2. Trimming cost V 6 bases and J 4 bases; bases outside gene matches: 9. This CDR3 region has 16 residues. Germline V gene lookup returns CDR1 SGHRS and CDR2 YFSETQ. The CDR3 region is CASNLAGGQVPDTQYF. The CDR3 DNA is TGCGCCAGCAACCTAGCGGGGGGGCAGGTTCCAGATACGCAGTATTTT.

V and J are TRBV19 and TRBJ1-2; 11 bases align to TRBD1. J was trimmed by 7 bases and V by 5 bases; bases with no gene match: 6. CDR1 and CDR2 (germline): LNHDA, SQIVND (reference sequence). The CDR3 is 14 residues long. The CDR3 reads CASSLGQGAVGYTF. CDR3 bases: TGTGCCAGTAGTCTAGGACAGGGGGCAGTTGGCTACACCTTC.

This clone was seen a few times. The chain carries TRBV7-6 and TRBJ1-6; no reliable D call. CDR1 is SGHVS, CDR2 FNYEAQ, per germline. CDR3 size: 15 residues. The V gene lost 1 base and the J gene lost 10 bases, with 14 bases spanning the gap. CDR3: CASSLVNIYVSPLHF. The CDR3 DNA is TGTGCCAGCAGCTTAGTCAACATTTACGTCTCACCCCTCCACTTT.